The sequence of this T cell receptor (beta chain) was determined in a study of technical replicates of blood from a handful of donors. Germline lookup yields CDR1 SEHNR and CDR2 FQNEAQ (reference sequence). The CDR3 loop spans 15 amino acids. V trimming: 2 bases; J trimming: 8 bases; junction bases outside the gene matches: 8. The repertoire was sequenced with immunoSEQ multiplex PCR; TCRdb's copy has only in-frame clones and lacks some. The repertoire holds tens of thousands of clones, with roughly 97% as singletons. Material for sequencing was T cells isolated from PBMCs. The rearrangement uses TRBV7-9 and TRBJ2-1, with 8 positions matching TRBD2. This TCR was sampled from a human donor in good health. The CDR3 region is CASSLRGAGDYEQFF. The CDR3 DNA is TGTGCCAGCAGCTTACGGGGAGCGGGAGATTATGAGCAGTTCTTC.